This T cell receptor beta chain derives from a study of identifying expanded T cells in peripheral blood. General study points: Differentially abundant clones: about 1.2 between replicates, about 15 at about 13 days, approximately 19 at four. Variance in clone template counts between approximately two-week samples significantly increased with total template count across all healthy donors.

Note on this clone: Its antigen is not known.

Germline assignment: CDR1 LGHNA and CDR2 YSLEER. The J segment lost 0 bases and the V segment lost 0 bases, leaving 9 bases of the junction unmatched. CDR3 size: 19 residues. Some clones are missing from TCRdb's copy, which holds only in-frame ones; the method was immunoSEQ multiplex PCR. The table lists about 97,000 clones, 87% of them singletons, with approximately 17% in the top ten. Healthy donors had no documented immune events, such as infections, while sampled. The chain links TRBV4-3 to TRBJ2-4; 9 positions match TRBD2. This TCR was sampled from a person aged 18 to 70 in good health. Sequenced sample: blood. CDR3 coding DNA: TGCGCCAGCAGCCAAGAAGTAGCGGGGGTTACTCTAGCCAAAAACATTCAGTACTTC. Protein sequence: CASSQEVAGVTLAKNIQYF.